The TCR beta chain under discussion was sequenced for a study of identical twins. The CDR3 consists of 15 residues. V was pared by 1 base and J by 6 bases, with 5 bases of the junction left unmatched. TCRdb analysed the 5' RACE reads with MiXCR anew, one entry per CDR3 protein. The repertoire includes about 790,000 distinct CDR3 sequences, around a sixth of them detected once, and roughly 14% sits in the top ten. No donor was unhealthy or non-Caucasian. The same sample was also studied in work on T cells expressing NK-cell markers. From that second work: From sorted CD3+CD56+NKG2C+, CD3+CD56+NKG2C- and CD3+CD56-NKG2C+ T cells came the TCR beta repertoires.

The chain has TRBV12-3 or TRBV12-4 and TRBJ2-1; 8 nucleotides line up with TRBD2. This TCR derives from a woman younger than 35 in good health. Sequencing was performed on PBMCs. CDR3 in DNA: TGTGCCAGCAGTTTAGGGGGACTAGTCGGCAATGAGCAGTTCTTC. This encodes CASSLGGLVGNEQFF.